This TCR beta chain was identified in a study of CD8 T cells in acute hepatitis C reinfection. Broader study findings: Overrepresentation in the naive pool did not explain the preferential TRBV04 and TRBV06 usage seen in all groups. One of thirteen outcome-independent public clonotypes used V04-02/J02-02.

Sequenced by immunoSEQ multiplex PCR; TCRdb stores in-frame clones only, minus some. The data contain approximately 920 clones, roughly 60% of them singletons. This CDR3 spans 13 amino acids. The germline gives CDR1 LNHNV, CDR2 YYDKDF (reference sequence). J lost 15 bases, V lost 2 bases, and 9 bases had no gene match. The time point here: acute HCV infection, within 168 days of estimated infection date. No in vitro expansion preceded sequencing of these hepatitis C virus-specific cells, which were studied ex vivo. HCV-specific T cells were marked by tetramer with the NS3 1073-1081 peptide. This receptor was identified in a young woman who spontaneously cleared hepatitis C infection. The rearrangement links TRBV15 to TRBJ2-1; 8 positions match TRBD1. The sequences come from HCV NS3-1073 tetramer-sorted CD8+ T cells from PBMCs, collected during acute infection. The CDR3 DNA is TGTGCCACCAGCAGATCGGACAGGGAGGATTGGTTCTTC. This sequence encodes CATSRSDREDWFF.